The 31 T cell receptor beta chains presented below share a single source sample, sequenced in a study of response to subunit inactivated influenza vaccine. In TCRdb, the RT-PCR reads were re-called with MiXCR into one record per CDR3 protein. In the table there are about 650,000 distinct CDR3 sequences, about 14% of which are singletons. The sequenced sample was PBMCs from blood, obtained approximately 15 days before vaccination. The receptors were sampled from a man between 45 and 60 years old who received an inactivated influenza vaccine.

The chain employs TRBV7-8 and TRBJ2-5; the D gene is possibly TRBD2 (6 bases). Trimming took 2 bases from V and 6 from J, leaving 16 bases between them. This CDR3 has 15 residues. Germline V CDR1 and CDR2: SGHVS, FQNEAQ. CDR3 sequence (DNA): TGTGCCAGCAGCTTAAGGTGGGGAGGAGCCCAGACCCAGTACTTC. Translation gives CASSLRWGGAQTQYF. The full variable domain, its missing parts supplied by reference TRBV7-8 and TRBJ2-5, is GAGVSQSPRYKVAKRGQDVALRCDPISGHVSLFWYQQALGQGPEFLTYFQNEAQLDKSGLPSDRFFAERPEGSVSTLKIQRTQQEDSAVYLCASSLRWGGAQTQYFGPGTRLLVL.

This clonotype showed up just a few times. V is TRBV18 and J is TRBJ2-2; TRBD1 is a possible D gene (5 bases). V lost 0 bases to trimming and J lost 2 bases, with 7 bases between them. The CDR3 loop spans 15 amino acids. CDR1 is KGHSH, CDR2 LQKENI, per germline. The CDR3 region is CASSPPGVNTGELFF. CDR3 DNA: TGTGCCAGCTCACCACCAGGGGTTAACACCGGGGAGCTGTTTTTT.

CDR3: CATSDTGLGYGYTF. CDR3 bases: TGTGCCACCAGTGATACGGGACTCGGGTATGGCTACACCTTC. The V call is TRBV24-1, the J call TRBJ1-2; D is perhaps TRBD1 (5 bases). V was trimmed by 3 bases and J by 5 bases, leaving 12 bases between them. CDR1 and CDR2 from the germline V gene are KGHDR and SFDVKD. This CDR3 has 14 amino acids.

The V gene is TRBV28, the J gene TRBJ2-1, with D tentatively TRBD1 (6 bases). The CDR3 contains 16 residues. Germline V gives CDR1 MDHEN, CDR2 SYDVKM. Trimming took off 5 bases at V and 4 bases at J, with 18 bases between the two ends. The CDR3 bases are TGTGCCAGCAGTCCCCCCCCAGGGGTGGGATACAATGAGCAGTTCTTC. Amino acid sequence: CASSPPPGVGYNEQFF.

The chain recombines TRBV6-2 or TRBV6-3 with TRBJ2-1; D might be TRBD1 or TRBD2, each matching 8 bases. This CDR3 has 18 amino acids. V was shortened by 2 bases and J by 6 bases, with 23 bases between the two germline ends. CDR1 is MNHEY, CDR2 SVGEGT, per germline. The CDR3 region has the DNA TGTGCCAGCAGTTACAAAAGACAGGGGACTAGTAGGCGCAATGAGCAGTTCTTC. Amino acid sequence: CASSYKRQGTSRRNEQFF.

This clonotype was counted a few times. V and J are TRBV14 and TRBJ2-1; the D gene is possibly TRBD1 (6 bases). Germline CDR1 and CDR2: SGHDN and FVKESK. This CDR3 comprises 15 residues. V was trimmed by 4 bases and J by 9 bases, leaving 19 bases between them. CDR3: CASSPTGWLRGEQFF. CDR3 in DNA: TGTGCCAGCAGCCCCACAGGGTGGTTAAGAGGTGAGCAGTTCTTC.

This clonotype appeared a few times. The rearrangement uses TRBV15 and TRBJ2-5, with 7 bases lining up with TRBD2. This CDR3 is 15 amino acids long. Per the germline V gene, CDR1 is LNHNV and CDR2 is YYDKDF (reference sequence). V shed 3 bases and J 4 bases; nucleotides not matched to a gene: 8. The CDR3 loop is CATSSHGLVIETQYF. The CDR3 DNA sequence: TGTGCCACCAGCAGCCACGGACTAGTTATAGAGACCCAGTACTTC.

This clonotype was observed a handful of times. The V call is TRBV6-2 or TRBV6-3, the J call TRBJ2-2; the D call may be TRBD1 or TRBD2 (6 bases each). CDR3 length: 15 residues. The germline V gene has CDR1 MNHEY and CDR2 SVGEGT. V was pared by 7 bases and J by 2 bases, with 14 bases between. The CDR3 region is CASKWRDTNTGELFF. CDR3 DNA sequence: TGTGCCAGCAAGTGGCGGGACACTAACACCGGGGAGCTGTTTTTT.

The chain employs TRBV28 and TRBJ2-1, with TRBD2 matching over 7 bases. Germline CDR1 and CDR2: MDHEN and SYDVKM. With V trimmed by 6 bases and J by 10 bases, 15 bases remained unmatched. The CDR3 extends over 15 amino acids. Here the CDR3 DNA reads TGTGCCAGCAGCCCTCGGGACTACCCCGGGGACGAGCAGTTCTTC. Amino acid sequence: CASSPRDYPGDEQFF.

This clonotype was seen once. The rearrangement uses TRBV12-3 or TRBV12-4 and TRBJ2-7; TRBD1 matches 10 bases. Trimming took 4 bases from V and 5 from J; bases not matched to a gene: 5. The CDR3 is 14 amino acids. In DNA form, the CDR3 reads TGTGCCAGCAGTTATGGACAGGGGGTCGACGAGCAGTACTTC. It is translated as CASSYGQGVDEQYF.

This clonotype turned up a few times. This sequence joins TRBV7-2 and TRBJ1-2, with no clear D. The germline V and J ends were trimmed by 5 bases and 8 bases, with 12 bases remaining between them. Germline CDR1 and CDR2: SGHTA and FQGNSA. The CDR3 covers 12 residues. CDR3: CASSPRSGGYTF. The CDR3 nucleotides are TGTGCCAGCAGCCCGCGGAGCGGGGGCTACACCTTC.

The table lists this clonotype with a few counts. The CDR3 here is CASSQDRQAGIAQYF. CDR3 bases: TGCGCCAGCAGCCAAGATCGACAAGCGGGGATCGCCCAGTACTTC. The chain employs TRBV4-3 and TRBJ2-5, with TRBD2 matching 7 bases. The CDR3 extends over 15 amino acids. Per the germline V gene, CDR1 is LGHNA and CDR2 is YSLEER. The V and J ends lost 0 bases and 9 bases, in that order; junction bases with no gene match: 10.

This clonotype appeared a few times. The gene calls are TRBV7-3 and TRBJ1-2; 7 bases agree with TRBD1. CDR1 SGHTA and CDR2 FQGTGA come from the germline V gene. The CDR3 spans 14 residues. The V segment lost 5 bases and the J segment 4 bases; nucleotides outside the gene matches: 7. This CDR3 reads CASSPAGQAYGYTF. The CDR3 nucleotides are TGTGCCAGCAGCCCCGCCGGACAGGCCTATGGCTACACCTTC.

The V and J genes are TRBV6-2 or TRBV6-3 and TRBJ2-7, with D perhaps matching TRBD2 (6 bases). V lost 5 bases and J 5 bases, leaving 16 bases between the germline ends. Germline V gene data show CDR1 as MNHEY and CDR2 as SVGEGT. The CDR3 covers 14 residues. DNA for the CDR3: TGTGCCAGCAGTGGGACTGTAAGGAACCACGAGCAGTACTTC. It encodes CASSGTVRNHEQYF.

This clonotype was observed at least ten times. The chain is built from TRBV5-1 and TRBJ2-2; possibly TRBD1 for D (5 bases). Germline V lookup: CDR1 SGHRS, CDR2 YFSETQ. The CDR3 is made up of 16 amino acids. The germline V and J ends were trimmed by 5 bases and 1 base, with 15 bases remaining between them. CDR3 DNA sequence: TGCGCCAGCAGTCCCACTATTACAGGGAACACCGGGGAGCTGTTTTTT. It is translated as CASSPTITGNTGELFF.

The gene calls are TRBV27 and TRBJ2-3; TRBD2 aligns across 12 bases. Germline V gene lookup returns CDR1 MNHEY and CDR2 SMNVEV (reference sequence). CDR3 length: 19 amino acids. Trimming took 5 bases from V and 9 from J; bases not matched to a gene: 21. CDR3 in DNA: TGTGCCAGCAGTCTAATCGGGAGCGGACTAGCGGGGATTCAGTGGACGCAGTATTTT. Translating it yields CASSLIGSGLAGIQWTQYF.

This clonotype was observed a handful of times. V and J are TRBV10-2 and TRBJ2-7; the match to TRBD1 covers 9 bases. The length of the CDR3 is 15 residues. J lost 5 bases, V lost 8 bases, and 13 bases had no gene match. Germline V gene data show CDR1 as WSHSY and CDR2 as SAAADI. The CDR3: CASLNSGQGRHEQYF. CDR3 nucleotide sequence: TGCGCCAGCCTTAACTCGGGACAGGGTAGGCACGAGCAGTACTTC.

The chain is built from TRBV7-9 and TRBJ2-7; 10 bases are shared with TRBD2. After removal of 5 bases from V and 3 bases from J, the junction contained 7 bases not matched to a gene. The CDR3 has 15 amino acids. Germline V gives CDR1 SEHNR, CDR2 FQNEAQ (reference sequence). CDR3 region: CASSPGTSEDYEQYF. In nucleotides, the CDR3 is TGTGCCAGCAGCCCGGGGACTAGCGAGGACTACGAGCAGTACTTC.

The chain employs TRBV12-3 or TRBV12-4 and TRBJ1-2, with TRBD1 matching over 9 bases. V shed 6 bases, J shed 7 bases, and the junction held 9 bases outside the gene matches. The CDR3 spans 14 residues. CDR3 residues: CASSLRQGEAGYTF. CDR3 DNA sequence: TGTGCCAGCAGCCTTCGACAGGGGGAGGCTGGCTACACCTTC.

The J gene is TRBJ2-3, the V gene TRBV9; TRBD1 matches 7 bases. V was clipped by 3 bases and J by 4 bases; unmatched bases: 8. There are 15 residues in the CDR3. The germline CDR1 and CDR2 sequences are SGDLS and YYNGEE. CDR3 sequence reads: CASSGTQGVSDTQYF. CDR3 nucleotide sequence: TGTGCCAGCAGCGGAACCCAGGGGGTCTCAGATACGCAGTATTTT.

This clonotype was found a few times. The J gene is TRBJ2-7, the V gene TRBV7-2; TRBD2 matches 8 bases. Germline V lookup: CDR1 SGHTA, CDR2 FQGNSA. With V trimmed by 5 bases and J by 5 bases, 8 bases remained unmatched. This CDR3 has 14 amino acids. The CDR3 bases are TGTGCCAGCAGCCCGCAGCGGGGGCGAAACGAGCAGTACTTC. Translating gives CASSPQRGRNEQYF.

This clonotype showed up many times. CDR3 sequence (DNA): TGTGCCAGCAGTTTGGGACAGCTGAATTCACCCCTCCACTTT. It yields the protein CASSLGQLNSPLHF. The genes are TRBV12-3 or TRBV12-4 and TRBJ1-6, with 7 positions matching TRBD1. Unmatched junction bases numbered 3, after V lost 3 bases and J lost 7 bases. The CDR3 contains 14 residues.

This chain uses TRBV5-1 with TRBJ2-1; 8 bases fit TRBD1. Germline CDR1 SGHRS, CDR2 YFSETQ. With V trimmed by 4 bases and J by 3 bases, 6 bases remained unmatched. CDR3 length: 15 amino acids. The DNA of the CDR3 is TGCGCCAGCAGCCCGACAGGGGAAGGCTACAATGAGCAGTTCTTC. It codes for CASSPTGEGYNEQFF. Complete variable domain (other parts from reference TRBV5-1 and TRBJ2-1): KAGVTQTPRYLIKTRGQQVTLSCSPISGHRSVSWYQQTPGQGLQFLFEYFSETQRNKGNFPGRFSGRQFSNSRSEMNVSTLELGDSALYLCASSPTGEGYNEQFFGPGTRLTVL.

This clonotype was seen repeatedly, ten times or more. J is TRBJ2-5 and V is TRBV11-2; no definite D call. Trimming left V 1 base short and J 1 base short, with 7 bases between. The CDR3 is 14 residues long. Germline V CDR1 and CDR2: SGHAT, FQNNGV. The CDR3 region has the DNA TGTGCCAGCAGCTTAGGCCACCTCCAAGAGACCCAGTACTTC. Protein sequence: CASSLGHLQETQYF.

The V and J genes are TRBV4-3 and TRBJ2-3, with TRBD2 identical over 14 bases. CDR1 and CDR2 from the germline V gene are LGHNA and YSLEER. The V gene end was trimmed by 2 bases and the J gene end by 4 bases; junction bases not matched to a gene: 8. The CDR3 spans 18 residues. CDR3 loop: CASSQTGLAGGGADTQYF. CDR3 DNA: TGCGCCAGCAGCCAAACTGGACTAGCGGGGGGAGGCGCAGATACGCAGTATTTT.

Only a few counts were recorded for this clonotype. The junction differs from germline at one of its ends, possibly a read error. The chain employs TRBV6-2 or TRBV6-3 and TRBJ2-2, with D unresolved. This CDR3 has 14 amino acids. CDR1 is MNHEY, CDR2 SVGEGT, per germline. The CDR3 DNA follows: TGTGCCAGCAGGTACACTGTGAACGCCGGGGAGCTGTTTTTT. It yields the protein CASRYTVNAGELFF.

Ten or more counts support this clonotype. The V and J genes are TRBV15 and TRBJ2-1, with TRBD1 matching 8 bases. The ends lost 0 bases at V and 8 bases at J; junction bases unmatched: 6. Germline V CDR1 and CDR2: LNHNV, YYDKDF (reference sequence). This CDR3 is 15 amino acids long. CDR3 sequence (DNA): TGTGCCACCAGCAGAGATCGGACAGGGAAATATGAGCAGTTCTTC. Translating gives CATSRDRTGKYEQFF. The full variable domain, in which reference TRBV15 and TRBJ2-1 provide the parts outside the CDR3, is DAMVIQNPRYQVTQFGKPVTLSCSQTLNHNVMYWYQQKSSQAPKLLFHYYDKDFNNEADTPDNFQSRRPNTSFCFLDIRSPGLGDTAMYLCATSRDRTGKYEQFFGPGTRLTVL.

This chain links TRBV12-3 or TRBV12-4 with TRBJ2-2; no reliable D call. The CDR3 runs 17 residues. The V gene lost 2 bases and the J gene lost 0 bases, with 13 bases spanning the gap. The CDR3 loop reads CASSLWGPRSNTGELFF. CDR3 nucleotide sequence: TGTGCCAGCAGTTTATGGGGTCCTCGCTCGAACACCGGGGAGCTGTTTTTT.

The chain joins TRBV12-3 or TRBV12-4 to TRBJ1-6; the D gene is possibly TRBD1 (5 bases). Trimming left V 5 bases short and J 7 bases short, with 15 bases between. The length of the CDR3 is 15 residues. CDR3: CASSNQYGANSPLHF. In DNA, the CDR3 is TGTGCCAGCAGTAACCAATACGGGGCCAATTCACCCCTCCACTTT.

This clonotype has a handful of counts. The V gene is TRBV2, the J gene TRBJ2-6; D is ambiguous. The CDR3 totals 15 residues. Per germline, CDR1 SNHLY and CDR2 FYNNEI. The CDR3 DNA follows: TGTGCAAGCGACGGGCGGATCTCTGGGGCCAACGTCCTGACTTTC. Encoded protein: CASDGRISGANVLTF.

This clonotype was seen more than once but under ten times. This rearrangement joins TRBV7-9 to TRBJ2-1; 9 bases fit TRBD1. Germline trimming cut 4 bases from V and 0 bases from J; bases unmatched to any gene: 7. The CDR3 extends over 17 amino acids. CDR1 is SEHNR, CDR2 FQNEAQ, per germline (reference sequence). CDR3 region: CASSSHRDRVSYNEQFF. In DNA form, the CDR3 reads TGTGCCAGCAGCTCGCACCGGGACAGGGTCTCCTACAATGAGCAGTTCTTC.